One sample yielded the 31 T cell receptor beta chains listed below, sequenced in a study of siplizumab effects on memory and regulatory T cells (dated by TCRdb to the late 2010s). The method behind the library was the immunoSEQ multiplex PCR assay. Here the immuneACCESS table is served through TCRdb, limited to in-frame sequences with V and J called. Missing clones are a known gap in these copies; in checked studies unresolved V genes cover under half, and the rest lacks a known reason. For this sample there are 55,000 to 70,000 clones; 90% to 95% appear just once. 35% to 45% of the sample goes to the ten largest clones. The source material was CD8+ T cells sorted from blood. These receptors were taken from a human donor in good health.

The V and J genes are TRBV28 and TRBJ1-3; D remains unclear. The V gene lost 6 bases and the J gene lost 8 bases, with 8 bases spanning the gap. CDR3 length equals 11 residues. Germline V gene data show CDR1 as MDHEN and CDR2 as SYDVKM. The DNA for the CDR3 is TGTGCCAGCAGGATAGGACACACCATATATTTT. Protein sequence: CASRIGHTIYF.

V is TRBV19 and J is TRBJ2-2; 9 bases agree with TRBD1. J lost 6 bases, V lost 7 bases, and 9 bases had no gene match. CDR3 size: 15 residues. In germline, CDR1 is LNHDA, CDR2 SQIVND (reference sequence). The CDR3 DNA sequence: TGTGCCAGTATCTACGAACAGGGGGCGGCCGGGGAGCTGTTTTTT. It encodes CASIYEQGAAGELFF.

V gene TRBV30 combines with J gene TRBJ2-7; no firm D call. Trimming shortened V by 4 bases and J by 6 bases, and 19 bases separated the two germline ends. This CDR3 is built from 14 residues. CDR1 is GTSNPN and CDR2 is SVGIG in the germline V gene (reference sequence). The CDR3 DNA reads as TGTGCCTGGAATGGTGGGTTTCGATGGGGCGAGCAGTACTTC. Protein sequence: CAWNGGFRWGEQYF.

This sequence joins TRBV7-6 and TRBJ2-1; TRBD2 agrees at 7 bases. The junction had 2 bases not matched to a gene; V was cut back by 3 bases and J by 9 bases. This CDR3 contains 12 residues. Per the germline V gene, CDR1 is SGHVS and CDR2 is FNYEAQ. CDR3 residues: CASSFSGGEQFF. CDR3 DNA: TGTGCCAGCAGCTTCTCGGGGGGTGAGCAGTTCTTC.

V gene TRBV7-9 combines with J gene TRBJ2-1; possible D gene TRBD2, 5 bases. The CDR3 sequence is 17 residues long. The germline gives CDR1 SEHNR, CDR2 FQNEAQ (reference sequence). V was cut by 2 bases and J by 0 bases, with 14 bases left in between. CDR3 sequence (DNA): TGTGCCAGCAGCTTATCAGCAGCGGTCAGCTCCTACAATGAGCAGTTCTTC. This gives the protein CASSLSAAVSSYNEQFF.

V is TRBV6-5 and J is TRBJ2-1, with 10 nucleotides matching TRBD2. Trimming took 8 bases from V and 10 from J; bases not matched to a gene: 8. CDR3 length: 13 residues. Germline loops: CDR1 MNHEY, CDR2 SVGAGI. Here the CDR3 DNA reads TGTGCCAGCCAGCCGGTAGCGGGAGGCGAGCAGTTCTTC. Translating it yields CASQPVAGGEQFF.

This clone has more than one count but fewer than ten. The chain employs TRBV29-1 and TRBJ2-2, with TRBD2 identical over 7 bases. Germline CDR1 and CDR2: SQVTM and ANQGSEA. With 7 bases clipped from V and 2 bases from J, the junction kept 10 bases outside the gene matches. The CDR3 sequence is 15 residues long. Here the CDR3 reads CSATGGSENTGELFF. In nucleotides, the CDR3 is TGCAGCGCCACTGGCGGGAGCGAAAACACCGGGGAGCTGTTTTTT.

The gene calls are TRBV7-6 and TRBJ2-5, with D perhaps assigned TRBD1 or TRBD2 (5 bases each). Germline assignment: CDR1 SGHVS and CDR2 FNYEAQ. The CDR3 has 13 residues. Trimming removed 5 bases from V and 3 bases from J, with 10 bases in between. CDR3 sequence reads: CASSLWGKETQYF. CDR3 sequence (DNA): TGTGCCAGCAGCCTTTGGGGGAAAGAGACCCAGTACTTC.

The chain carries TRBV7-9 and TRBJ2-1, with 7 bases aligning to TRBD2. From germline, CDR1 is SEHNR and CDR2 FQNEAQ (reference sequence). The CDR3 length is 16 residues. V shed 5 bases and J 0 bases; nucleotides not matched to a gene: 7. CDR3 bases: TGTGCCAGCAGCCCCGGGGACTACAGCTCCTACAATGAGCAGTTCTTC. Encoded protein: CASSPGDYSSYNEQFF.

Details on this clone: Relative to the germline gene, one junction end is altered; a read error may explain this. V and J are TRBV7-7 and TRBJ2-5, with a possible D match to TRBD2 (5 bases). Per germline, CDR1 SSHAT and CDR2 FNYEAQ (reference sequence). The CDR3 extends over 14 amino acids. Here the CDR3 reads CASSLEPGGETQYF. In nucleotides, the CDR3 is TGTGCTAGCAGCTTAGAACCAGGCGGGGAGACCCAGTACTTC.

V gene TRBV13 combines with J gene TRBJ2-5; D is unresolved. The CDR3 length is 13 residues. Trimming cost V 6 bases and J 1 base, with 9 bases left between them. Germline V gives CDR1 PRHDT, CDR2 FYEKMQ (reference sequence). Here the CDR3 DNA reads TGTGCCAGCAGTCCCGACACCCAAGAGACCCAGTACTTC. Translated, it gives CASSPDTQETQYF.

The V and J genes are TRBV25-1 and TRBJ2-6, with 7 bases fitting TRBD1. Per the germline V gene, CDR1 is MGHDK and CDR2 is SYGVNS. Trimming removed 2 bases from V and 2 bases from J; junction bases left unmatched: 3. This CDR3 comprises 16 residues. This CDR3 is CASSEATGTGANVLTF. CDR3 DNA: TGTGCCAGCAGTGAAGCGACAGGGACTGGGGCCAACGTCCTGACTTTC.

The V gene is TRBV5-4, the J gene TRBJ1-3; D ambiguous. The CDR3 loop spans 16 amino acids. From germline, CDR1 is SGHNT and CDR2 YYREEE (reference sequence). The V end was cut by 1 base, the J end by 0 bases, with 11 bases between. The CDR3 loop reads CASSLSGGISGNTIYF. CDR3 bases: TGTGCCAGCAGCTTGTCGGGAGGGATCTCTGGAAACACCATATATTTT.

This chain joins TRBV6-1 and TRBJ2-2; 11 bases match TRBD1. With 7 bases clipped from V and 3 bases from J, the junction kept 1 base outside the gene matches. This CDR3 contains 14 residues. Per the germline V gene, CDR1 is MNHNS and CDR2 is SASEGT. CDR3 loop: CASMGQGDTGELFF. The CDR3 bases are TGTGCCAGCATGGGACAGGGGGACACCGGGGAGCTGTTTTTT.

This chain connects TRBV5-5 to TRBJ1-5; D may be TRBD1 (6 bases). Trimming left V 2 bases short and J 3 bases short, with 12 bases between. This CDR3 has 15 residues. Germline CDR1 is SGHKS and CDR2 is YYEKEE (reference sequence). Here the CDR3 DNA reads TGTGCCAGCAGCTTTCTCCGGGACACCAATCAGCCCCAGCATTTT. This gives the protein CASSFLRDTNQPQHF. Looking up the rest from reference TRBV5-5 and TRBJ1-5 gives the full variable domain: DAGVTQSPTHLIKTRGQQVTLRCSPISGHKSVSWYQQVLGQGPQFIFQYYEKEERGRGNFPDRFSARQFPNYSSELNVNALLLGDSALYLCASSFLRDTNQPQHFGDGTRLSIL.

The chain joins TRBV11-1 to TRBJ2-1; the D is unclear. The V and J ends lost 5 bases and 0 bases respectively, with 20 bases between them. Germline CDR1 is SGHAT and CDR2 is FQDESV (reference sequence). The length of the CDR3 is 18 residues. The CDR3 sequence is CASSPNIRLPSSYNEQFF. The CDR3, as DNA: TGTGCCAGCAGCCCGAATATTCGACTGCCGAGCTCCTACAATGAGCAGTTCTTC.

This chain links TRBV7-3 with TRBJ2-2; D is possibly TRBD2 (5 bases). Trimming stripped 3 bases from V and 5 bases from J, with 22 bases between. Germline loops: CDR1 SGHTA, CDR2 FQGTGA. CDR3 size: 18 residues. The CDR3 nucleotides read TGTGCCAGCAGCTTGGGTGGTGGCGAGGGAGTATGGACCGGGGAGCTGTTTTTT. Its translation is CASSLGGGEGVWTGELFF.

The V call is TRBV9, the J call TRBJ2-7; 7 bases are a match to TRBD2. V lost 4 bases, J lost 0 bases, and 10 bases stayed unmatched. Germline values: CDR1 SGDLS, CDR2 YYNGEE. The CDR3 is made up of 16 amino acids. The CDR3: CASSPGASGSSYEQYF. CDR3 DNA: TGTGCCAGCAGCCCCGGGGCTAGCGGTAGCTCCTACGAGCAGTACTTC.

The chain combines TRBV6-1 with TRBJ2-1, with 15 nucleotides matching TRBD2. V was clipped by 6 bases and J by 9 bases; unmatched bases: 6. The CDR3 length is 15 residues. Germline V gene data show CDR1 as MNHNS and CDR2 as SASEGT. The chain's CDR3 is CASSAGTSGRSEQFF. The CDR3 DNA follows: TGTGCCAGCAGCGCCGGGACTAGCGGGAGGAGTGAGCAGTTCTTC.

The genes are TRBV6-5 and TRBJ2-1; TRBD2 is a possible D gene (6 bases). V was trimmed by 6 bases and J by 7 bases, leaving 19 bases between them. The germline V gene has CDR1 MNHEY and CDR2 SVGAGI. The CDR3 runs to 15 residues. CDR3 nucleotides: TGTGCCAGCAGAAAAACGCTGGGGACTCTTAATGAGCAGTTCTTC. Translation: CASRKTLGTLNEQFF.

CDR3 amino acids: CASSPTGTGGNNEQFF. Written as DNA, the CDR3 is TGTGCCAGCAGTCCCACCGGGACAGGGGGAAACAATGAGCAGTTCTTC. The chain combines TRBV28 with TRBJ2-1, with 11 bases that match TRBD1. Germline V gives CDR1 MDHEN, CDR2 SYDVKM. The V and J ends lost 5 bases and 5 bases, in that order; junction bases with no gene match: 8. The CDR3 runs to 16 residues.

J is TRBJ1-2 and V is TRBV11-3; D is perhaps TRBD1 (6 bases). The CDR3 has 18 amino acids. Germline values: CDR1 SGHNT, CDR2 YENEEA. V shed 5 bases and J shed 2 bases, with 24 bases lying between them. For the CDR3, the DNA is TGTGCCAGCAGCCCCGGTGGGGGGCTGGGCGGTACGAACTATGGCTACACCTTC. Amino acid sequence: CASSPGGGLGGTNYGYTF.

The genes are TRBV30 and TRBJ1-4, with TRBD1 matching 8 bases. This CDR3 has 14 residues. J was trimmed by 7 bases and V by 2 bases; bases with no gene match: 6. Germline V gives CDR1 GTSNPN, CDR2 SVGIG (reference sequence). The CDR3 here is CAWSTDRGFEKLFF. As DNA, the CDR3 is TGTGCCTGGAGTACAGACAGGGGTTTTGAAAAACTGTTTTTT.

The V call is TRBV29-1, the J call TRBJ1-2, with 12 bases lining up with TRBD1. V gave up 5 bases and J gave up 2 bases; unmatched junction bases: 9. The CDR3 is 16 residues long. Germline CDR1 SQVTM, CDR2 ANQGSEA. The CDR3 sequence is CSVQGRDRGLNYGYTF. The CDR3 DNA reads TGCAGCGTTCAAGGGCGGGACAGGGGGCTGAACTATGGCTACACCTTC.

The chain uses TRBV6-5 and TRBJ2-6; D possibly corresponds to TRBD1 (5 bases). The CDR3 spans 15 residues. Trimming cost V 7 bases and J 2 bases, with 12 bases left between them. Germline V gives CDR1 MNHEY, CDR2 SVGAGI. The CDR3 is CASTLGAPGANVLTF. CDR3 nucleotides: TGTGCCAGCACCCTAGGGGCCCCTGGGGCCAACGTCCTGACTTTC.

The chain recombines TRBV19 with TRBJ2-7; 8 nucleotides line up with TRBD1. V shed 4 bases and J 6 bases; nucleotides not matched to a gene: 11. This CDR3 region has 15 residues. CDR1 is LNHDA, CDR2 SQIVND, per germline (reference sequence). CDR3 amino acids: CASSTHDRGPPEQYF. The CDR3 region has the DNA TGTGCCAGTAGTACCCATGACAGGGGTCCCCCCGAGCAGTACTTC.

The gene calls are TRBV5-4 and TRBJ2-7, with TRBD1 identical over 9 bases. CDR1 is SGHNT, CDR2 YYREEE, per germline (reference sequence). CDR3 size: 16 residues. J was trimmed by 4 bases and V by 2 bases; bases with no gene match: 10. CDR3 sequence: CASSFDFGTGSYEQYF. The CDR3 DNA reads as TGTGCCAGCAGCTTTGACTTCGGGACAGGGTCATACGAGCAGTACTTC. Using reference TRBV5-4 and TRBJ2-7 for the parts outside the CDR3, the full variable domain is ETGVTQSPTHLIKTRGQQVTLRCSSQSGHNTVSWYQQALGQGPQFIFQYYREEENGRGNFPPRFSGLQFPNYSSELNVNALELDDSALYLCASSFDFGTGSYEQYFGPGTRLTVT.

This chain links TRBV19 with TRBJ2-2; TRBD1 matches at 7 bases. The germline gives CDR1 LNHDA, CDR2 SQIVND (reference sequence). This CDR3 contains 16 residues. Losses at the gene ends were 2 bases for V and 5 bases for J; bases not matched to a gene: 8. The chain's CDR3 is CASSIPDRAGTGELFF. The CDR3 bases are TGTGCCAGTAGTATACCCGACAGGGCTGGGACCGGGGAGCTGTTTTTT. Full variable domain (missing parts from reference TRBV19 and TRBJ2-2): DGGITQSPKYLFRKEGQNVTLSCEQNLNHDAMYWYRQDPGQGLRLIYYSQIVNDFQKGDIAEGYSVSREKKESFPLTVTSAQKNPTAFYLCASSIPDRAGTGELFFGEGSRLTVL.

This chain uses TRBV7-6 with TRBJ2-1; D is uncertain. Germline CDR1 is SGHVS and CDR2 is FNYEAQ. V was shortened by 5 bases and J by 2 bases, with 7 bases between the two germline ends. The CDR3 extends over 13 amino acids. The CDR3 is CASSPSAYNEQFF. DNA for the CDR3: TGTGCCAGCAGCCCCTCCGCCTACAATGAGCAGTTCTTC.

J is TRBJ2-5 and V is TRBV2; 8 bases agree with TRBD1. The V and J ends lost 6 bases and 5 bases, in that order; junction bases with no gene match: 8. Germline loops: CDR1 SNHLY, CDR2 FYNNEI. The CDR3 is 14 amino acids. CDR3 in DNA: TGTGCCAGCAGGGAGACAGGGGTCTTCGAGACCCAGTACTTC. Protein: CASRETGVFETQYF. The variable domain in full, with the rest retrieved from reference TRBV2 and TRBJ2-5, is EPEVTQTPSHQVTQMGQEVILRCVPISNHLYFYWYRQILGQKVEFLVSFYNNEISEKSEIFDDQFSVERPDGSNFTLKIRSTKLEDSAMYFCASRETGVFETQYFGPGTRLLVL.

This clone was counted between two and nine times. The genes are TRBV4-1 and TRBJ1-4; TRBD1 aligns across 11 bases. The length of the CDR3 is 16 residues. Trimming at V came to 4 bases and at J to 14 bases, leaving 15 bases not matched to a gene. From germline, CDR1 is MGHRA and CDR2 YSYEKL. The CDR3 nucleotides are TGCGCCAGCAGCCCTCGGCCCGGGACAGGGGGGGTTGAGCTGTTTTTT. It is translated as CASSPRPGTGGVELFF.